This is a list of T cell receptor beta chains from one sample in a study of blood T cell repertoires in COVID-19. Some clones are missing from TCRdb's copy, which holds only in-frame ones; the method was immunoSEQ multiplex PCR. The sample includes approximately 290,000 clones, roughly 90% of them seen just once. Sequencing input: peripheral blood. Receptor source: a woman in her thirties with COVID-19, enrolled during active disease. CDR3s include the opening cysteine and the closing phenylalanine or tryptophan. D genes are given only for firm matches. Clone size is not always given. Where it is, it says once, few, many or a class for expanded clones.

J: TRBJ2-4; V: TRBV30; size: once; D: .; CDR3: CAWNSVGAKNIQYF; DNA: TGTGCCTGGAATAGTGTCGGAGCCAAAAACATTCAGTACTTC
J: TRBJ2-3; V: TRBV5-4; size: .; D: TRBD2; CDR3: CASSYLGLAESTDTQYF; DNA: TGTGCCAGCAGCTATTTAGGACTAGCGGAGTCCACAGATACGCAGTATTTT
J: TRBJ2-2; V: TRBV19; size: .; D: TRBD2; CDR3: CASSMRREGGTGELFF; DNA: TGTGCCAGTAGTATGCGGCGGGAGGGCGGTACCGGGGAGCTGTTTTTT
J: TRBJ2-1; V: TRBV15; size: .; D: .; CDR3: CATSRDPGGNEQFF; DNA: TGTGCCACCAGCAGAGATCCGGGCGGGAATGAGCAGTTCTTC
J: TRBJ2-5; V: TRBV4-1; size: .; D: .; CDR3: CASSQVGLSQETQYF; DNA: TGCGCCAGCAGCCAAGTGGGACTCTCGCAAGAGACCCAGTACTTC
J: TRBJ2-5; V: TRBV18; size: few; D: TRBD2; CDR3: CASSPGREETQYF; DNA: TGTGCCAGCTCACCGGGGAGGGAAGAGACCCAGTACTTC
J: TRBJ2-7; V: TRBV10-3; size: .; D: TRBD2; CDR3: CAISSLTSGTIYEQYF; DNA: TGTGCCATCAGCTCTCTGACTAGCGGAACTATCTACGAGCAGTACTTC
J: TRBJ2-1; V: TRBV5-1; size: .; D: .; CDR3: CASSLDRNEQFF; DNA: TGCGCCAGCAGCTTGGACAGAAATGAGCAGTTCTTC
J: TRBJ2-7; V: TRBV27; size: .; D: TRBD1; CDR3: CASRGDRGREQYF; DNA: TGTGCCAGCAGAGGGGACAGGGGGAGGGAGCAGTACTTC
J: TRBJ1-3; V: TRBV29-1; size: .; D: .; CDR3: CSVTPVGGSGNTIYF; DNA: TGCAGCGTCACCCCGGTAGGGGGTTCCGGAAACACCATATATTTT
J: TRBJ2-1; V: TRBV5-1; size: .; D: TRBD2; CDR3: CASSFGRLTSGDTYYNEQFF; DNA: TGCGCCAGCAGCTTTGGCCGACTCACTAGCGGGGATACTTATTACAATGAGCAGTTCTTC
J: TRBJ2-2; V: TRBV7-9; size: .; D: .; CDR3: CASSNVMTLGELFF; DNA: TGTGCCAGCAGCAATGTCATGACACTCGGGGAGCTGTTTTTT
J: TRBJ1-1; V: TRBV28; size: once; D: .; CDR3: CASPGSCEAFF; DNA: TGTGCCAGCCCAGGGTCGTGCGAAGCTTTCTTT
J: TRBJ1-2; V: TRBV6-2/TRBV6-3; size: .; D: .; CDR3: CASSYRGGDYGYTF; DNA: TGTGCCAGCAGTTACAGGGGAGGAGACTATGGCTACACCTTC
J: TRBJ1-2; V: TRBV27; size: few; D: .; CDR3: CASSFQGRGIYGYTF; DNA: TGTGCCAGCAGTTTCCAGGGAAGGGGGATTTATGGCTACACCTTC
J: TRBJ2-4; V: TRBV9; size: .; D: TRBD1; CDR3: CASSVGTGAASREGVDIQYF; DNA: TGTGCCAGCAGCGTAGGGACAGGGGCCGCTAGTCGAGAGGGGGTGGACATTCAGTACTTC
J: TRBJ1-4; V: TRBV19; size: .; D: .; CDR3: CASSMNIEEKLFF; DNA: TGTGCCAGTAGTATGAATATAGAGGAAAAACTGTTTTTT
J: TRBJ2-1; V: TRBV24-1; size: .; D: TRBD1; CDR3: CATSDLRAGGAYNEQFF; DNA: TGTGCCACCAGTGATTTGAGGGCAGGGGGCGCCTACAATGAGCAGTTCTTC
J: TRBJ1-3; V: TRBV6-6; size: .; D: .; CDR3: CASSYGRGSGNTIYF; DNA: TGTGCCAGCAGTTACGGCAGGGGAAGTGGAAACACCATATATTTT
J: TRBJ1-2; V: TRBV29-1; size: once; D: TRBD1; CDR3: CSVYLGTGHHGYTF; DNA: TGCAGCGTCTACCTAGGGACAGGACACCATGGCTACACCTTC
J: TRBJ1-4; V: TRBV7-2; size: .; D: TRBD1; CDR3: CASRPGTGFPNEKLFF; DNA: TGTGCCAGCAGACCCGGGACAGGGTTCCCTAATGAAAAACTGTTTTTT
J: TRBJ2-7; V: TRBV15; size: .; D: TRBD2; CDR3: CATSRVTGTSSSYEQYF; DNA: TGTGCCACCAGCAGAGTAACCGGGACTAGCAGCTCCTACGAGCAGTACTTC
J: TRBJ2-6; V: TRBV6-1; size: .; D: TRBD2; CDR3: CASSESGGANVLTF; DNA: TGTGCCAGCAGTGAATCGGGAGGGGCTAACGTCCTGACTTTC
J: TRBJ2-1; V: TRBV30; size: .; D: TRBD2; CDR3: CAWRGLAGGVDEQFF; DNA: TGTGCCTGGAGGGGACTAGCGGGAGGGGTAGATGAGCAGTTCTTC
J: TRBJ1-5; V: TRBV9; size: .; D: TRBD1; CDR3: CASSELPRQGMKVGQPQHF; DNA: TGTGCCAGCAGCGAGCTCCCAAGACAGGGGATGAAGGTTGGTCAGCCCCAGCATTTT
J: TRBJ1-1; V: TRBV4-1; size: .; D: .; CDR3: CASSQESGVGTEAFF; DNA: TGCGCCAGCAGCCAAGAATCAGGGGTAGGCACTGAAGCTTTCTTT
J: TRBJ2-7; V: TRBV5-8; size: .; D: .; CDR3: CASSLTPTGAVSRQYF; DNA: TGTGCCAGCAGCCTTACCCCGACAGGAGCGGTTTCACGGCAGTACTTC
J: TRBJ1-1; V: TRBV7-2; size: .; D: .; CDR3: CASSPLHGGTEAFF; DNA: TGTGCCAGCAGCCCCCTCCACGGGGGCACTGAAGCTTTCTTT
J: TRBJ1-6; V: TRBV9; size: .; D: TRBD1; CDR3: CASSGYRGNNSPLHF; DNA: TGTGCCAGCAGCGGTTACAGGGGGAACAATTCACCCCTCCACTTT
J: TRBJ1-1; V: TRBV2; size: .; D: TRBD1; CDR3: CASSEAGDRTEAFF; DNA: TGTGCCAGCAGTGAAGCCGGGGACAGGACCGAAGCTTTCTTT
J: TRBJ2-5; V: TRBV3-1/TRBV3-2; size: once; D: .; CDR3: CASSHPRAVTNRPQETQYF; DNA: TGTGCCAGCAGCCATCCCCGGGCGGTCACGAACAGGCCGCAAGAGACCCAGTACTTC
J: TRBJ1-1; V: TRBV19; size: .; D: TRBD1; CDR3: CASTMTGMNTEAFF; DNA: TGTGCCAGTACCATGACAGGGATGAACACTGAAGCTTTCTTT
J: TRBJ1-2; V: TRBV14; size: few; D: TRBD1; CDR3: CASSQVPAGGNYGYTF; DNA: TGTGCCAGCAGCCAAGTTCCGGCAGGGGGAAACTATGGCTACACCTTC
J: TRBJ2-5; V: TRBV28; size: few; D: .; CDR3: CASQAGWKTQYF; DNA: TGTGCCAGCCAGGCGGGATGGAAGACCCAGTACTTC
J: TRBJ2-5; V: TRBV6-1; size: .; D: TRBD1; CDR3: CASSDHGQGRKTQYF; DNA: TGTGCCAGCAGTGATCATGGACAGGGGAGGAAGACCCAGTACTTC
J: TRBJ2-7; V: TRBV28; size: .; D: TRBD2; CDR3: CASSGGGWREGYEQYF; DNA: TGTGCCAGCAGCGGAGGGGGCTGGCGGGAGGGCTACGAGCAGTACTTC